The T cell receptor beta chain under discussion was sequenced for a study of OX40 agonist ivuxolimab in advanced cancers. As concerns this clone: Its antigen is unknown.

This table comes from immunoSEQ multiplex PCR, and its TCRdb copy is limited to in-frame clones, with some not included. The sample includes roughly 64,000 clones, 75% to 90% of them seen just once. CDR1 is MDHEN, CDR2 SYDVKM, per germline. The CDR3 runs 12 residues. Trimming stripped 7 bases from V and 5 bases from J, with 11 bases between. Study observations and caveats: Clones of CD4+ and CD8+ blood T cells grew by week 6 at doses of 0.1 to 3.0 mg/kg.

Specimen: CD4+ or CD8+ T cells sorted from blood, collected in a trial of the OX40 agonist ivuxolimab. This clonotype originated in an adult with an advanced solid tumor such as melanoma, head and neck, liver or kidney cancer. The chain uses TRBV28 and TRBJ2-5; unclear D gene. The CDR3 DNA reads TGTGCCAGCACTAATACCGGGGAGACCCAGTACTTC. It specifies CASTNTGETQYF.